The clone carrying this T cell receptor (beta chain) was recorded a few times. Its antigen is as yet unknown. TCRdb analysed the RACE reads with MiXCR anew, one entry per CDR3 protein. Counted here are some 57,000 distinct CDR3 sequences, around 10% occurring once; the ten biggest clones make up approximately 1.8%. This record belongs to a study of human T cells and chemical hapten exposure. Whole-study context: Patches that contained 0.01% DPC were applied to the upper back and read at 6 days.

Time point reported: patch test 2, 6 weeks after DPC sensitization. Regarding treatment: therapeutic diphenylcyclopropenone sensitization with weekly scalp DPC. Samples of blood were obtained prior to the application of each patch test. Participating donors were patients with alopecia, aged 18 to 70 years, considered appropriate candidates for DPC. Study observations and caveats: Sensitizing with DPC caused no change in TCRs above 1 in 1000 frequency.

The starting material was whole blood, obtained in connection with sensitization to the hapten diphenylcyclopropenone (DPC). The TCR comes from a woman between 45 and 65 years old with alopecia areata. Some clones in this sample may be carry-over from other donors' samples.

CDR3: CASKTPFRGETQYF. The CDR3 DNA sequence: TGTGCCAGCAAAACCCCGTTCCGGGGCGAGACCCAGTACTTC. J is TRBJ2-5 and V is TRBV6-1; D tentatively reads TRBD1 or TRBD2 (5 bases each). With 7 bases removed from V and 5 bases from J, the gap between germline ends came to 17 bases. This CDR3 has 14 residues. Germline-derived CDR1 and CDR2 are MNHNS and SASEGT.